This T cell receptor (beta chain) appears in the sequencing data of a study of blood T cell repertoires in COVID-19. Whole-study context: Spain, Italy and the United States supplied samples that represented acute and convalescent COVID-19. T cells, B-cell-depleted T cells, or PBMCs supplied cDNA or gDNA.

As handled by the study authors: The authors estimated nucleated cell counts from reference gene primer amplification. Sequenced by immunoSEQ multiplex PCR; TCRdb stores in-frame clones only, minus some. V, J and clone size are those of that table, while D and trimming were read from the DNA. The table lists approximately 260,000 clones, around 86% of them singletons. Germline CDR1 is SGHVS and CDR2 is FQNEAQ. The CDR3 is made up of 19 amino acids. Germline trimming cut 7 bases from V and 4 bases from J; bases unmatched to any gene: 18. The rearrangement uses TRBV7-8 and TRBJ2-2; 10 bases map to TRBD1. Source material: peripheral blood. This clonotype was obtained from a woman aged 55 to 70 with active or convalescent COVID-19. In DNA, the CDR3 is TGTGCCAGCACTCGATTGGGGGCGAGACAGGGGGCCTCCACCGGGGAGCTGTTTTTT. Residues: CASTRLGARQGASTGELFF.